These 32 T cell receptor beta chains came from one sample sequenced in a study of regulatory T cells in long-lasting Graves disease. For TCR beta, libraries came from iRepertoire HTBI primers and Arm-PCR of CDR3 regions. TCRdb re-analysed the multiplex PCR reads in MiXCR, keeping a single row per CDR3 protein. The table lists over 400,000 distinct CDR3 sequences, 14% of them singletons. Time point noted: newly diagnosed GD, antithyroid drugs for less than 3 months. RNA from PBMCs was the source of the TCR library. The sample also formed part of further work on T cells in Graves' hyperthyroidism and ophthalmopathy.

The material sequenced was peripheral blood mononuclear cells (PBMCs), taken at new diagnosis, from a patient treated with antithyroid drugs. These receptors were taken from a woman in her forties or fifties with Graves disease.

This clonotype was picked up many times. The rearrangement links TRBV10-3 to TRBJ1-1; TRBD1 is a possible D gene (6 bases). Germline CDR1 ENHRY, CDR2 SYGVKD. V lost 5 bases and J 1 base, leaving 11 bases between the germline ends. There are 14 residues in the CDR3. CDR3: CAISPGTSNTEAFF. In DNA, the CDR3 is TGTGCCATCAGTCCCGGGACATCGAACACTGAAGCTTTCTTT.

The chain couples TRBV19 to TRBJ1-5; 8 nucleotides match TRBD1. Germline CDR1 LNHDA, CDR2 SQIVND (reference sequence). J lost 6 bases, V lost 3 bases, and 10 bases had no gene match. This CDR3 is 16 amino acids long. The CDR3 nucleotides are TGTGCCAGTAGTATTATGGCAGGGGGCACAATTCAGCCCCAGCATTTT. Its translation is CASSIMAGGTIQPQHF.

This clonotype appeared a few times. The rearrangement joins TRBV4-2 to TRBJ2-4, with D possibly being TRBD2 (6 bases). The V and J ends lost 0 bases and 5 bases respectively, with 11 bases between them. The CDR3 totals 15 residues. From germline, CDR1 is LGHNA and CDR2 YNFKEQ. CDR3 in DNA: TGTGCCAGCAGCCAAGATACTAGCACCCAAAACATTCAGTACTTC. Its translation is CASSQDTSTQNIQYF.

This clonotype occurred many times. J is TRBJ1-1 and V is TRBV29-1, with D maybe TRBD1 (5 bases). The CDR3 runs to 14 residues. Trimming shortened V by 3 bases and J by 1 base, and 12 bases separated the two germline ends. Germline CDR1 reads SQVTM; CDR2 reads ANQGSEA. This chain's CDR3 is CSVEGRDSNTEAFF. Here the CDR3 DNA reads TGCAGCGTTGAGGGCAGGGACTCGAACACTGAAGCTTTCTTT. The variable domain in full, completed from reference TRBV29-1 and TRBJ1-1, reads SAVISQKPSRDICQRGTSLTIQCQVDSQVTMMFWYRQQPGQSLTLIATANQGSEATYESGFVIDKFPISRPNLTFSTLTVSNMSPEDSSIYLCSVEGRDSNTEAFFGQGTRLTVV.

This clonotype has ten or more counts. The CDR3 region has the DNA TGTGCCAGCGGAGGGGGGACACCGAACACTGAAGCTTTCTTT. Residues: CASGGGTPNTEAFF. The chain has TRBV6-1 and TRBJ1-1, with D perhaps matching TRBD1 (6 bases). V lost 8 bases to trimming and J lost 1 base, with 14 bases between them. The CDR3 is 14 residues long. CDR1 is MNHNS and CDR2 is SASEGT in the germline V gene.

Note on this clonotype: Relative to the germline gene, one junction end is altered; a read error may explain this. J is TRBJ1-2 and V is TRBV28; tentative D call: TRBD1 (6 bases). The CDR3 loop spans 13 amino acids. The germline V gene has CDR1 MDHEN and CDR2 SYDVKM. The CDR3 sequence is CASSITGSYGYIF. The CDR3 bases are TGTGCCAGCAGTATTACAGGGAGCTATGGCTACATCTTC.

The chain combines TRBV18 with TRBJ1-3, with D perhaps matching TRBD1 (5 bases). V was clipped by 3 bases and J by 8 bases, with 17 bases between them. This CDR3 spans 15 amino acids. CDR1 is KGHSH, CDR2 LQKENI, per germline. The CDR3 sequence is CASSPWDGLLDTIYF. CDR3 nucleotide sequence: TGTGCCAGCTCACCCTGGGACGGATTGCTTGACACCATATATTTT.

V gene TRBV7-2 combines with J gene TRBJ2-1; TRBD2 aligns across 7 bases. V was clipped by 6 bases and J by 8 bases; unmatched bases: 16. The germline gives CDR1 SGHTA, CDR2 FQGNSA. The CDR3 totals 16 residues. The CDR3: CASSSLAVLGWDEQFF. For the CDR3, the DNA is TGTGCCAGCAGTAGCCTAGCGGTCCTGGGATGGGATGAGCAGTTCTTC.

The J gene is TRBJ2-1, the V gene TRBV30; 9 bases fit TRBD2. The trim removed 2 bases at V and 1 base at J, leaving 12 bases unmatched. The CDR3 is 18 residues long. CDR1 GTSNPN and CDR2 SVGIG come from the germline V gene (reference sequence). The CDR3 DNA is TGTGCCTGGAGTACCCCAGAGGGTAGCGGGAGTTCCTACAATGAGCAGTTCTTC. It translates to CAWSTPEGSGSSYNEQFF.

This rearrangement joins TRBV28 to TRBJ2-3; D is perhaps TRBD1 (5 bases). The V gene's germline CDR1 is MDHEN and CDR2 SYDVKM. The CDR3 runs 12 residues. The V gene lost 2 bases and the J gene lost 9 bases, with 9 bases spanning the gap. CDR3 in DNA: TGTGCCAGCAGTTTAAGGGGTAAAACGCAGTATTTT. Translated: CASSLRGKTQYF.

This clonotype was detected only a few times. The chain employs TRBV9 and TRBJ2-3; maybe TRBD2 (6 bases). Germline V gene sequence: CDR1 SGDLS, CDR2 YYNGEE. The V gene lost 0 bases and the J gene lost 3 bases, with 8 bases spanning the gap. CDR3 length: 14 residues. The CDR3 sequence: CASSVAGATDTQYF. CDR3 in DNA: TGTGCCAGCAGCGTAGCGGGAGCAACAGATACGCAGTATTTT.

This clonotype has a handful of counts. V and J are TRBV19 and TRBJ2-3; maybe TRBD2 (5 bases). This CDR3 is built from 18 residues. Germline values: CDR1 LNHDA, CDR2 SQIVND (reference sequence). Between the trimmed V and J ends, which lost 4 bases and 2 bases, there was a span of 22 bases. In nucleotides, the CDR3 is TGTGCCAGTAGTAGGGCCAGGCGCGAGGTGGGAGCCACAGATACGCAGTATTTT. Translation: CASSRARREVGATDTQYF.

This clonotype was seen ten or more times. The CDR3 DNA is TGTGCCAGCAGCTTAGAAGTGGGGGGACAGGGGGCAATTAGAGATACGCAGTATTTT. It yields the protein CASSLEVGGQGAIRDTQYF. V and J are TRBV7-2 and TRBJ2-3, with 12 bases lining up with TRBD1. Per germline, CDR1 SGHTA and CDR2 FQGNSA. The length of the CDR3 is 19 residues. The J segment lost 5 bases and the V segment lost 1 base, leaving 13 bases of the junction unmatched.

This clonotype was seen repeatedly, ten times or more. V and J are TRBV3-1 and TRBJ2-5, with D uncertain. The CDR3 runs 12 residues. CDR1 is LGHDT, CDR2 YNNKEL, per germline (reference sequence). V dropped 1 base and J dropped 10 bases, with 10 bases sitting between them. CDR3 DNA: TGTGCCAGCAGCCAAGGGGCTGTTGGCCAGTACTTC. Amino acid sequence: CASSQGAVGQYF.

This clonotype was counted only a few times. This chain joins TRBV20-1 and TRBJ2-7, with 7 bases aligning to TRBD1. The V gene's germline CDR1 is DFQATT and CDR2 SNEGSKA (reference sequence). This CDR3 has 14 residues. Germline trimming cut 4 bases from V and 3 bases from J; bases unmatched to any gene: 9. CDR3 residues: CSATPTGLNYEQYF. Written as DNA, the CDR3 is TGCAGTGCTACTCCGACAGGGCTGAACTACGAGCAGTACTTC.

The CDR3 here is CASSLGRGAGSYEQYF. The CDR3 DNA reads TGTGCCAGCAGCTTAGGTCGGGGGGCGGGCAGCTACGAGCAGTACTTC. The chain couples TRBV11-2 to TRBJ2-7; TRBD2 is a possible D gene (7 bases). Germline CDR1 reads SGHAT; CDR2 reads FQNNGV. The germline V and J ends were trimmed by 1 base and 3 bases, with 16 bases remaining between them. The length of the CDR3 is 16 residues.

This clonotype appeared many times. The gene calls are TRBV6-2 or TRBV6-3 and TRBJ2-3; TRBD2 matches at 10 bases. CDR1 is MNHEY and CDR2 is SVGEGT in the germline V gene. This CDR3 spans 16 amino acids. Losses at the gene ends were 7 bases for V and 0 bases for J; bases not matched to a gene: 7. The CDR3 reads CASTTTSGQSTDTQYF. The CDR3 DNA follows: TGTGCCAGCACCACGACTAGCGGGCAGAGCACAGATACGCAGTATTTT.

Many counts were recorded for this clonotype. In nucleotides, the CDR3 is TGCGCCAGCAGCTTGCAGGGACAGGGACCCTACGAGCAGTACTTC. Translated, it gives CASSLQGQGPYEQYF. This chain connects TRBV5-1 to TRBJ2-7; 9 nucleotides align to TRBD1. The V gene's germline CDR1 is SGHRS and CDR2 YFSETQ. Unmatched junction bases numbered 4, after V lost 1 base and J lost 2 bases. The CDR3 has 15 amino acids. Full variable domain (rest looked up from reference TRBV5-1 and TRBJ2-7): KAGVTQTPRYLIKTRGQQVTLSCSPISGHRSVSWYQQTPGQGLQFLFEYFSETQRNKGNFPGRFSGRQFSNSRSEMNVSTLELGDSALYLCASSLQGQGPYEQYFGPGTRLTVT.

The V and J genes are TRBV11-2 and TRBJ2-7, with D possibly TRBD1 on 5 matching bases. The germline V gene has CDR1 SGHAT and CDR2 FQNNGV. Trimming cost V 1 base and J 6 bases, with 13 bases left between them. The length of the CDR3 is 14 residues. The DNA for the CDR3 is TGTGCCAGCAGCTTAGGGACATCCCTTGGCGAGCAGTACTTC. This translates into CASSLGTSLGEQYF.

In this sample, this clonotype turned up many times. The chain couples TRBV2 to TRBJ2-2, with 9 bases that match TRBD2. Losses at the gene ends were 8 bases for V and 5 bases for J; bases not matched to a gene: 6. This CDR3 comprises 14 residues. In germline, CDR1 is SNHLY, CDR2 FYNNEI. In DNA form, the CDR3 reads TGTGCCAGCCTAAGGCTAGCGGGAACCGGGGAGCTGTTTTTT. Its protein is CASLRLAGTGELFF.

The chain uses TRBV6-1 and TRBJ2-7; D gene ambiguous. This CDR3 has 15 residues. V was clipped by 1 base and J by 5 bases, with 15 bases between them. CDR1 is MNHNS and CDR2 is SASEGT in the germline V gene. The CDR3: CASSEVGFTADEQYF. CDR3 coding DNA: TGTGCCAGCAGTGAAGTGGGATTTACGGCGGACGAGCAGTACTTC.

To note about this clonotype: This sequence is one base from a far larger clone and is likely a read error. The CDR3 DNA reads as TGTGCCAGCAGTGAAGCGGCTAGCGGGAGAGCGGGGCAGTTCTTC. Translating it yields CASSEAASGRAGQFF. The J gene is TRBJ2-5, the V gene TRBV2; the match to TRBD2 covers 10 bases. TRBJ2-1 matches the DNA end more closely, so the J call is doubtful. The CDR3 runs 15 residues. Germline-derived CDR1 and CDR2 are SNHLY and FYNNEI.

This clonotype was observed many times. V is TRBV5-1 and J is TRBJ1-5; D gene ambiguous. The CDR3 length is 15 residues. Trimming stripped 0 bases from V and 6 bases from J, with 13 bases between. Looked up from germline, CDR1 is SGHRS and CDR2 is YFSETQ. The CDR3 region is CASSLDRGVGQPQHF. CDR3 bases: TGCGCCAGCAGCTTGGATCGGGGAGTAGGTCAGCCCCAGCATTTT.

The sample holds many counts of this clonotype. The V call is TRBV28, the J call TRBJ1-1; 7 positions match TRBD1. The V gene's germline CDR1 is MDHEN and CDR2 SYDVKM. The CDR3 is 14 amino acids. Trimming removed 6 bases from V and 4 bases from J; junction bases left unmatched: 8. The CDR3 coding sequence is TGTGCCAGCAGCGCCACAGGGGAGTCCACTGAAGCTTTCTTT. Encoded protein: CASSATGESTEAFF.

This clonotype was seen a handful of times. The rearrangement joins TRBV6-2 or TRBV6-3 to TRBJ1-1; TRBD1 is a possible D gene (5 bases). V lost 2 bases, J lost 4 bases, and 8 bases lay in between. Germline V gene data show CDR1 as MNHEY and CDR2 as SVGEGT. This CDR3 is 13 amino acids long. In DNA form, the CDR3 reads TGTGCCAGCAGTTACGGCAGGGTCACTGAAGCTTTCTTT. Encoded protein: CASSYGRVTEAFF.

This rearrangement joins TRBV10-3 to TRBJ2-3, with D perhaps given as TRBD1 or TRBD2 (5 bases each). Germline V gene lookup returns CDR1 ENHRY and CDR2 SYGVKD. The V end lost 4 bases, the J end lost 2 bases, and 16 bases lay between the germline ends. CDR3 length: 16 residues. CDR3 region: CAISGTRDEITDTQYF. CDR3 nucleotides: TGTGCCATCAGTGGGACACGGGACGAAATCACAGATACGCAGTATTTT.

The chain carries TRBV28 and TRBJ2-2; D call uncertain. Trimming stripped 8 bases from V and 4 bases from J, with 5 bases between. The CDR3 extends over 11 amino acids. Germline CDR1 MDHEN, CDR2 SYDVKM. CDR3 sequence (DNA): TGTGCCAGCGCAGGCACCGGGGAGCTGTTTTTT. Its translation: CASAGTGELFF.

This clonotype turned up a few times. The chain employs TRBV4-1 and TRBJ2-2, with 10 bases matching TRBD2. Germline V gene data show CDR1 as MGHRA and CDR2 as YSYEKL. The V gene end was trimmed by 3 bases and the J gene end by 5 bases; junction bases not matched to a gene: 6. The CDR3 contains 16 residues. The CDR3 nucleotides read TGCGCCAGCAGCCAGGGTAGCGGGAGGTGGACCGGGGAGCTGTTTTTT. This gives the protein CASSQGSGRWTGELFF.

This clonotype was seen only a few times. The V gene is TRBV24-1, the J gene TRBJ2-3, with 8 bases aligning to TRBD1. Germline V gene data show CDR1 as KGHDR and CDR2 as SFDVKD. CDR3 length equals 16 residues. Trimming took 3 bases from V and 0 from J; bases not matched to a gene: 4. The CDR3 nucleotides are TGTGCCACCAGTGATATGGGACAGGCGAGCACAGATACGCAGTATTTT. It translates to CATSDMGQASTDTQYF.

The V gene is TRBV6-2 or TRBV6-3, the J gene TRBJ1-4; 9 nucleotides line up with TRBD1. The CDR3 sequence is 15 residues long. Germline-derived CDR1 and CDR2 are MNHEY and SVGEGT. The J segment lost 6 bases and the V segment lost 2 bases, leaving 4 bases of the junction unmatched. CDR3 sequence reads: CASSYRQGVDEKLFF. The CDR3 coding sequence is TGTGCCAGCAGTTACCGACAGGGGGTAGATGAAAAACTGTTTTTT.

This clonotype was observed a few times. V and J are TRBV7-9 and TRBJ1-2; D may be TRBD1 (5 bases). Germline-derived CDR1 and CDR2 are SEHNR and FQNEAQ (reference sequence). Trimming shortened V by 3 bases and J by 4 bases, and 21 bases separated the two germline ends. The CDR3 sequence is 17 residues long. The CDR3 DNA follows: TGTGCCAGCAGCTTCTCACAGACGGACAAGGTTTCCTATGGCTACACCTTC. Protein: CASSFSQTDKVSYGYTF.

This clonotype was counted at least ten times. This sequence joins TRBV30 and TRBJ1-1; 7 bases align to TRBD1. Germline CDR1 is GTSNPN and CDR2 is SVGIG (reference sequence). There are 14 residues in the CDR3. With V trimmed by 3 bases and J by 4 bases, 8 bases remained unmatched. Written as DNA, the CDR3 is TGTGCCTGGAGCCTACAACAGGGGCCCACTGAAGCTTTCTTT. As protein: CAWSLQQGPTEAFF. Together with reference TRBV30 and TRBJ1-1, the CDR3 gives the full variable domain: SQTIHQWPATLVQPVGSPLSLECTVEGTSNPNLYWYRQAAGRGLQLLFYSVGIGQISSEVPQNLSASRPQDRQFILSSKKLLLSDSGFYLCAWSLQQGPTEAFFGQGTRLTVV.